Below are 2 T cell receptor beta chains sequenced from a single sample in a study of T cell repertoires in cytomegalovirus infection. TCRdb analysed the reads with MiXCR anew, one entry per CDR3 protein. The data contain some 110,000 distinct CDR3 sequences, around 32% of them singletons. Antigens of these TCRs are unknown. The starting material was CD8+ T cells from cultured PBMCs, obtained from culture after CMV antigen stimulation. All receptors come from a human donor in good health (CMV status not recorded). Some clones in this sample may be carry-over from other donors' samples.

In this sample, this clonotype turned up a few times. The DNA of the CDR3 is TGTGCCAGCAGCACCACAGGACCCTTCCCCTACGAGCAGTACTTC. It is translated as CASSTTGPFPYEQYF. The V call is TRBV7-9, the J call TRBJ2-7, with a tentative D call TRBD1 (5 bases). With 5 bases removed from V and 2 bases from J, the gap between germline ends came to 16 bases. Germline CDR1 reads SEHNR; CDR2 reads FQNEAQ (reference sequence). CDR3 length: 15 residues.

This clonotype was recorded once. The chain links TRBV28 to TRBJ1-4; D not resolved. The CDR3 loop spans 14 amino acids. Trimming cost V 7 bases and J 4 bases, with 13 bases left between them. In germline, CDR1 is MDHEN, CDR2 SYDVKM. In DNA form, the CDR3 reads TGTGCCAGCAATGGTGACCGGATTAATGAAAAACTGTTTTTT. Its translation is CASNGDRINEKLFF.